Sequencing of this T cell receptor beta chain was carried out in a study of graft-versus-host responses after intestinal transplantation. Repertoires were generated with immunoSEQ multiplex PCR, while TCRdb's copy carries only in-frame clones and drops some. The table shows some 69,000 clones, with just under 95% occurring only once. Looked up from germline, CDR1 is SGDLS and CDR2 is YYNGEE. The CDR3 runs 16 residues. V lost 0 bases and J lost 6, with 17 bases in between. The sequence derives from a human patient who received an intestinal transplant, so some T cells may come from the graft donor. This sample comprised bone marrow, obtained 734 days after intestinal transplantation. The chain has TRBV9 and TRBJ2-3; D might be TRBD1 (5 bases). The CDR3 DNA is TGTGCCAGCAGCGTAGTAATGTCAGGGAATTCTGATACGCAGTATTTT. Translation: CASSVVMSGNSDTQYF.